The text below deals with one T cell receptor beta chain. The antigen remains undetermined. This specimen belongs to a study of blood T cells in healthy people across ages. Study outcomes and limitations: Estimates based on one million T cells were treated as lower bounds. Leaving the PBMCs unsorted stopped any conclusive comparison of naive versus antigen-experienced cells.

The junction had 4 bases not matched to a gene; V was cut back by 3 bases and J by 4 bases. The CDR3 spans 14 residues. CDR1 MNHEY and CDR2 SVGEGT come from the germline V gene. A second PCR of roughly 7 to 11 cycles used a sample-barcoded 5' primer and a J-beta primer mix. TCRdb reprocessed the 5' RACE reads with MiXCR, giving one entry per CDR3 protein. Of roughly 730,000 distinct CDR3 sequences in the sample, 45% to 70% were seen once. Per sample, extraction of total RNA gave at least 5 micrograms in every case. The V gene is TRBV6-2 or TRBV6-3, the J gene TRBJ2-7, with 9 positions matching TRBD1. The receptor comes from a middle-aged man in good health. Sequenced: blood. This CDR3 reads CASSYRTGEYEQYF. DNA for the CDR3: TGTGCCAGCAGTTATCGGACAGGGGAGTACGAGCAGTACTTC.